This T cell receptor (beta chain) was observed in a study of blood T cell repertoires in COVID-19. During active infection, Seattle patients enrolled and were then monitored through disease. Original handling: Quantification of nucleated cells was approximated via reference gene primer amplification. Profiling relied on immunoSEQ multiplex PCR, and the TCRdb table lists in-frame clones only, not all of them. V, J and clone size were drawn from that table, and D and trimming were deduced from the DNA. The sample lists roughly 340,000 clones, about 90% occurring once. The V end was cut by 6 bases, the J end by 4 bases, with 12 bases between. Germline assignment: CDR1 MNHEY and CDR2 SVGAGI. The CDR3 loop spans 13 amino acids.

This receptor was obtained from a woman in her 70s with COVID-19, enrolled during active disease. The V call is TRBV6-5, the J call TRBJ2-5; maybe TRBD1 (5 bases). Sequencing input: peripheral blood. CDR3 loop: CASSRARIETQYF. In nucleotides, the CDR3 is TGTGCCAGCAGCAGGGCGCGAATAGAGACCCAGTACTTC.